This passage covers 29 T cell receptor beta chains from one sample sequenced in a study of beta chain features in type 1 diabetes. TCRB transcripts that were expressed got sequenced, as all of the isolated RNA had been reverse transcribed. The protocol was immunoSEQ multiplex PCR, while the TCRdb copy is restricted to in-frame clones and leaves out a portion. This table has 45,000 to 60,000 clones, about 48% appearing once. These receptors' antigens are unknown. The study's findings and limits: For Type 1 diabetes patients, all four CD4+ subsets carried TCRB CDR3s that were moderately but significantly shorter.

Sequencing was carried out using stem cell memory CD4+ T cells from blood. The source is a man aged 25 to 45 with type 1 diabetes.

The CDR3 is CASSFTSGSYNEQFF. The CDR3 bases are TGCGCCAGCAGCTTCACTAGCGGTTCCTACAATGAGCAGTTCTTC. The J gene is TRBJ2-1, the V gene TRBV5-1; 8 bases line up with TRBD2. The J segment lost 1 base and the V segment lost 2 bases, leaving 2 bases of the junction unmatched. CDR3 size: 15 residues. Germline V CDR1 and CDR2: SGHRS, YFSETQ.

J is TRBJ2-3 and V is TRBV7-9; TRBD2 matches at 9 bases. The CDR3 runs to 16 residues. The J segment lost 2 bases and the V segment lost 5 bases, leaving 8 bases of the junction unmatched. Germline loops: CDR1 SEHNR, CDR2 FQNEAQ (reference sequence). CDR3 in amino acids: CASSPGRGGLTDTQYF. In nucleotides, the CDR3 is TGTGCCAGCAGCCCCGGGCGGGGGGGACTCACAGATACGCAGTATTTT.

The chain is built from TRBV6-1 and TRBJ2-2, with D unclear. Looked up from germline, CDR1 is MNHNS and CDR2 is SASEGT. Trimming took off 3 bases at V and 1 base at J, with 9 bases between the two ends. This CDR3 comprises 15 residues. The CDR3 region is CASSDGSKNTGELFF. The CDR3 nucleotides are TGTGCCAGCAGTGACGGGTCGAAGAACACCGGGGAGCTGTTTTTT.

In its sample, this clone was seen a few times. The chain links TRBV29-1 to TRBJ2-7; 11 positions match TRBD2. This CDR3 region has 13 residues. The V segment lost 6 bases and the J segment 5 bases; nucleotides outside the gene matches: 6. Germline V gene data show CDR1 as SQVTM and CDR2 as ANQGSEA. The CDR3 sequence is CSVLAGGANEQYF. The CDR3 bases are TGCAGCGTGTTAGCGGGAGGGGCCAACGAGCAGTACTTC.

With regard to this clone: A junction boundary mismatches the germline segment, possibly from a read error. The chain employs TRBV10-3 and TRBJ2-7; 7 bases agree with TRBD1. The CDR3 extends over 15 amino acids. Germline values: CDR1 ENHRY, CDR2 SYGVKD. Here the CDR3 reads CTISEGTDPSYEQYF. For the CDR3, the DNA is TGTACCATCAGTGAGGGGACAGATCCTTCCTACGAGCAGTACTTC.

This clone was recorded a few times. The CDR3 sequence: CASSFGAGGVYEQYF. As DNA, the CDR3 is TGCGCCAGCAGCTTCGGTGCGGGAGGGGTGTACGAGCAGTACTTC. V usage is TRBV5-1 and J usage is TRBJ2-7; 9 bases are a match to TRBD2. Trimming removed 2 bases from V and 4 bases from J; junction bases left unmatched: 7. This CDR3 region has 15 residues. Germline-derived CDR1 and CDR2 are SGHRS and YFSETQ. The full variable domain, completed using reference TRBV5-1 and TRBJ2-7, is KAGVTQTPRYLIKTRGQQVTLSCSPISGHRSVSWYQQTPGQGLQFLFEYFSETQRNKGNFPGRFSGRQFSNSRSEMNVSTLELGDSALYLCASSFGAGGVYEQYFGPGTRLTVT.

This clone was seen a handful of times. The V and J genes are TRBV4-2 and TRBJ2-3, with D possibly TRBD2 on 6 matching bases. The CDR3 loop spans 17 amino acids. Trimming left V 0 bases short and J 2 bases short, with 15 bases between. The germline V gene has CDR1 LGHNA and CDR2 YNFKEQ. CDR3 nucleotides: TGTGCCAGCAGCCAAGATCGGGTGGGAGGAGACACAGATACGCAGTATTTT. It translates to CASSQDRVGGDTDTQYF.

As DNA, the CDR3 is TGTGCCAGCAGCGTCCTAGCGGCGAACACCGGGGAGCTGTTTTTT. It is translated as CASSVLAANTGELFF. The V call is TRBV9, the J call TRBJ2-2, with 7 bases that match TRBD2. CDR3 length equals 15 residues. V lost 2 bases and J lost 0; bases outside the gene matches: 1. CDR1 SGDLS and CDR2 YYNGEE come from the germline V gene.

This chain links TRBV11-3 with TRBJ2-3; a possible D gene is TRBD1 (5 bases). This CDR3 comprises 12 residues. The ends were cut back, 8 bases at V and 4 bases at J, with 10 bases in the middle. The V gene's germline CDR1 is SGHNT and CDR2 YENEEA. Written as DNA, the CDR3 is TGTGCCAGCTCGCAGGGCGCAGATACGCAGTATTTT. It codes for CASSQGADTQYF. Full variable domain (remainder filled in from reference TRBV11-3 and TRBJ2-3): EAGVVQSPRYKIIEKKQPVAFWCNPISGHNTLYWYLQNLGQGPELLIRYENEEAVDDSQLPKDRFSAERLKGVDSTLKIQPAELGDSAVYLCASSQGADTQYFGPGTRLTVL.

The genes are TRBV6-6 and TRBJ1-1; tentative D call: TRBD1 (5 bases). Trimming took off 0 bases at V and 1 base at J, with 6 bases between the two ends. In germline, CDR1 is MNHNY, CDR2 SVGAGI (reference sequence). The CDR3 runs to 14 residues. CDR3 protein: CASSYSTENTEAFF. The DNA for the CDR3 is TGTGCCAGCAGTTACTCGACAGAGAACACTGAAGCTTTCTTT.

The genes are TRBV21-1 and TRBJ2-1; the tabulated D call, TRBD1, remains unverified against the DNA. TRBV21-1 constitutes a pseudogene. This CDR3 has 16 residues. In DNA, the CDR3 is TGTGCCAGCAGCAAAGATCCCGGGACAGGGGGCCATGAGCAGTTCTTC. Its translation: CASSKDPGTGGHEQFF.

The rearrangement links TRBV28 to TRBJ2-3; 12 bases are a match to TRBD2. The germline CDR1 and CDR2 sequences are MDHEN and SYDVKM. The CDR3 is 18 residues long. V shed 4 bases and J 3 bases; nucleotides not matched to a gene: 11. CDR3 in DNA: TGTGCCAGCAGTTCGCCCCCCGGGACTAGCGGGTCAACAGATACGCAGTATTTT. Its translation: CASSSPPGTSGSTDTQYF.

The V call is TRBV27, the J call TRBJ2-5; 8 nucleotides match TRBD2. Germline V gives CDR1 MNHEY, CDR2 SMNVEV (reference sequence). The length of the CDR3 is 14 residues. The V segment lost 2 bases and the J segment 4 bases; nucleotides outside the gene matches: 3. This CDR3 reads CASSLATSGETQYF. The CDR3 region has the DNA TGTGCCAGCAGTTTAGCAACTAGCGGAGAGACCCAGTACTTC.

The chain couples TRBV28 to TRBJ2-1; 10 nucleotides align to TRBD2. Germline CDR1 MDHEN, CDR2 SYDVKM. The CDR3 is made up of 15 amino acids. The V and J ends lost 6 bases and 10 bases, in that order; junction bases with no gene match: 12. The CDR3 reads CASRFTSGKVGEQFF. For the CDR3, the DNA is TGTGCCAGCAGATTCACTAGCGGGAAAGTGGGCGAGCAGTTCTTC.

V gene TRBV29-1 combines with J gene TRBJ1-1; no clear D gene. Germline CDR1 and CDR2: SQVTM and ANQGSEA. Between the trimmed V and J ends, which lost 5 bases and 0 bases, there was a span of 13 bases. The CDR3 is made up of 14 amino acids. CDR3: CSVRPTRVNTEAFF. In DNA, the CDR3 is TGCAGCGTTCGACCGACGAGGGTGAACACTGAAGCTTTCTTT.

The chain couples TRBV18 to TRBJ2-7; tentative D call: TRBD1 (5 bases). V lost 3 bases and J 2 bases, leaving 11 bases between the germline ends. CDR3 length equals 14 residues. Per the germline V gene, CDR1 is KGHSH and CDR2 is LQKENI. The CDR3 protein is CASSPQGFAYEQYF. Written as DNA, the CDR3 is TGTGCCAGCTCACCCCAGGGTTTCGCCTACGAGCAGTACTTC.

The CDR3 DNA is TGCAGTGCCAGAAGAGTAAATGAGCAGTTCTTC. It is translated as CSARRVNEQFF. This chain uses TRBV20-1 with TRBJ2-1; D call uncertain. Per the germline V gene, CDR1 is DFQATT and CDR2 is SNEGSKA (reference sequence). This CDR3 has 11 amino acids. V gave up 6 bases and J gave up 7 bases, with 10 bases separating them.

The DNA of the CDR3 is TGTGCCAGCAGTCACAGGGGTTCAGGAAATCAGCCCCAGCATTTT. This encodes CASSHRGSGNQPQHF. This chain joins TRBV6-6 and TRBJ1-5; 7 bases fit TRBD1. Germline V gene lookup returns CDR1 MNHNY and CDR2 SVGAGI (reference sequence). Losses at the gene ends were 5 bases for V and 4 bases for J; bases not matched to a gene: 8. The CDR3 has 15 amino acids.

The chain has TRBV25-1 and TRBJ1-2; 8 positions match TRBD1. The V and J ends lost 5 bases and 4 bases, in that order; junction bases with no gene match: 3. The V gene's germline CDR1 is MGHDK and CDR2 SYGVNS. The CDR3 sequence is 13 residues long. This CDR3 reads CASSRTGTYGYTF. CDR3 nucleotides: TGTGCCAGCAGTCGGACAGGGACCTATGGCTACACCTTC.

The table lists this clone with a few counts. This sequence joins TRBV5-1 and TRBJ2-3, with 9 positions matching TRBD1. V was pared by 2 bases and J by 6 bases, with 10 bases of the junction left unmatched. This CDR3 is 16 amino acids long. The V gene's germline CDR1 is SGHRS and CDR2 YFSETQ. The CDR3 protein is CASSFTRDRGNDTQYF. The CDR3, as DNA: TGCGCCAGCAGCTTTACCCGAGACAGGGGGAACGATACGCAGTATTTT.

The CDR3 loop is CASSPWEESEAFF. The CDR3 DNA sequence: TGTGCCAGCTCACCGTGGGAGGAGTCTGAAGCTTTCTTT. This chain connects TRBV18 to TRBJ1-1, with D unresolved. Germline-derived CDR1 and CDR2 are KGHSH and LQKENI. The CDR3 consists of 13 residues. Trimming pared 3 bases from V and 6 bases from J, leaving 11 bases between.

The J gene is TRBJ2-2, the V gene TRBV6-5; 8 bases align to TRBD2. The germline CDR1 and CDR2 sequences are MNHEY and SVGAGI. After removal of 4 bases from V and 6 bases from J, the junction contained 10 bases not matched to a gene. This CDR3 comprises 16 residues. The CDR3 DNA is TGTGCCAGCAGTTTCCGAGCGGGAGCCCTGTCCGGGGAGCTGTTTTTT. Its protein product is CASSFRAGALSGELFF.

The rearrangement uses TRBV29-1 and TRBJ1-4; 8 bases map to TRBD1. With 7 bases clipped from V and 6 bases from J, the junction kept 10 bases outside the gene matches. This CDR3 comprises 14 residues. In germline, CDR1 is SQVTM, CDR2 ANQGSEA. DNA of the CDR3: TGCAGCGCCCTTACAGGGGGGGGTGATGAAAAACTGTTTTTT. Translation: CSALTGGGDEKLFF.

V usage is TRBV28 and J usage is TRBJ2-1; TRBD2 is a possible D gene (6 bases). Trimming removed 3 bases at V and 7 bases at J, with 13 bases between. The CDR3 is made up of 14 amino acids. From germline, CDR1 is MDHEN and CDR2 SYDVKM. The CDR3 DNA is TGTGCCAGCAGTTTGACGGGAGTCCAGAATGAGCAGTTCTTC. Translation gives CASSLTGVQNEQFF. The full variable domain, completed using reference TRBV28 and TRBJ2-1, is DVKVTQSSRYLVKRTGEKVFLECVQDMDHENMFWYRQDPGLGLRLIYFSYDVKMKEKGDIPEGYSVSREKKERFSLILESASTNQTSMYLCASSLTGVQNEQFFGPGTRLTVL.

The gene calls are TRBV6-6 and TRBJ1-2; 11 nucleotides line up with TRBD1. Trimming took 8 bases from V and 0 from J; bases not matched to a gene: 5. The V gene's germline CDR1 is MNHNY and CDR2 SVGAGI (reference sequence). The CDR3 has 15 amino acids. The chain's CDR3 is CASAGQGDANYGYTF. In DNA, the CDR3 is TGTGCCAGCGCGGGACAGGGGGACGCTAACTATGGCTACACCTTC.

This clone was seen only a few times. This sequence joins TRBV7-9 and TRBJ2-6; 7 nucleotides agree with TRBD1. V was clipped by 1 base and J by 13 bases; unmatched bases: 7. The CDR3 extends over 14 amino acids. Germline V gene sequence: CDR1 SEHNR, CDR2 FQNEAQ (reference sequence). The CDR3 DNA is TGTGCCAGCAGCTTAGTCACAGGGGTAGGAGTCCTGACTTTC. Protein: CASSLVTGVGVLTF. The full variable domain, its missing parts supplied by reference TRBV7-9 and TRBJ2-6, is DTGVSQNPRHKITKRGQNVTFRCDPISEHNRLYWYRQTLGQGPEFLTYFQNEAQLEKSRLLSDRFSAERPKGSFSTLEIQRTEQGDSAMYLCASSLVTGVGVLTFGAGSRLTVL.

This clone was seen more than once but under ten times. The chain employs TRBV5-1 and TRBJ2-7; maybe TRBD2 (6 bases). Germline assignment: CDR1 SGHRS and CDR2 YFSETQ. The CDR3 is 16 amino acids. V lost 0 bases to trimming and J lost 2 bases, with 15 bases between them. CDR3 coding DNA: TGCGCCAGCAGCTTGGCGGCCGGGAGCTACCCCTACGAGCAGTACTTC. Protein sequence: CASSLAAGSYPYEQYF.

The V call is TRBV30, the J call TRBJ1-5, with D perhaps matching TRBD1 (6 bases). CDR1 GTSNPN and CDR2 SVGIG come from the germline V gene (reference sequence). V lost 2 bases and J 2 bases, leaving 7 bases between the germline ends. The CDR3 extends over 13 amino acids. Here the CDR3 reads CAWSPGGNQPQHF. Written as DNA, the CDR3 is TGTGCCTGGAGTCCAGGGGGCAATCAGCCCCAGCATTTT.

The chain recombines TRBV28 with TRBJ2-1; TRBD2 matches 11 bases. Germline trimming cut 7 bases from V and 15 bases from J; bases unmatched to any gene: 11. This CDR3 contains 13 residues. Germline lookup yields CDR1 MDHEN and CDR2 SYDVKM. The CDR3 sequence: CASTLRLAGFWFF. The CDR3 DNA reads TGTGCCAGCACCTTGCGACTAGCGGGATTTTGGTTCTTC.